This T cell receptor (beta chain) was found in a study of technical replicates of blood from a handful of donors. Per the germline V gene, CDR1 is GTSNPN and CDR2 is SVGIG (reference sequence). The CDR3 totals 14 residues. Trimming left V 3 bases short and J 1 base short, with 13 bases between. Sequencing used immunoSEQ multiplex PCR; TCRdb keeps in-frame clones, though not all of them. The sample records about 83,000 clones, roughly 94% being singletons. This sequence originates from a human donor in good health. Sequencing used T cells isolated from PBMCs. The chain carries TRBV30 and TRBJ2-7; D unresolved. The CDR3 is CAWRRLTFSYEQYF. The CDR3 DNA is TGTGCCTGGAGGCGATTGACATTTTCCTACGAGCAGTACTTC.